Presented here are 14 T cell receptor beta chains from one specimen sequenced in a study of tumor-infiltrating lymphocytes in localized non-small cell lung cancer (dated by TCRdb to the early 2020s). The method behind the library was the immunoSEQ multiplex PCR assay. TCRdb took this table from immuneACCESS and kept in-frame rearrangements with V and J called. Such tables lack part of the clones; where checked against another copy, unresolved V genes explain under half of the gap, and the rest is unexplained. The sample table shows over 10,000 clones, and roughly 66% are seen once. Together, the top ten hold 11% of the sample. Specimen: uninvolved lung tissue not adjacent to the tumor. The receptors were sampled from a human donor with non-small cell lung cancer.

This chain connects TRBV5-1 to TRBJ2-5; 11 bases align to TRBD2. The CDR3 has 14 amino acids. The V and J ends lost 5 bases and 5 bases, in that order; junction bases with no gene match: 5. CDR1 and CDR2 from the germline V gene are SGHRS and YFSETQ. This chain's CDR3 is CASSTSGSHETQYF. The CDR3 DNA follows: TGCGCCAGCAGTACTAGCGGGAGTCACGAGACCCAGTACTTC.

The chain joins TRBV11-2 to TRBJ2-1; TRBD2 aligns across 8 bases. Germline V gives CDR1 SGHAT, CDR2 FQNNGV. The CDR3 is 16 residues long. J gave up 15 bases and V 5 bases, and 21 bases lay outside the gene matches. The CDR3 region has the DNA TGTGCCAGCAGCCTGGAGGGTAGCGGGACAATCCCCGGTCTGTTCTTC. Residues: CASSLEGSGTIPGLFF.

This clone has only a few counts. CDR3 sequence: CASSPGTGANQPQHF. In DNA, the CDR3 is TGCGCCAGCAGCCCCGGGACAGGGGCAAATCAGCCCCAGCATTTT. The chain links TRBV4-3 to TRBJ1-5, with 10 nucleotides matching TRBD1. V dropped 4 bases and J dropped 4; count of bases not matched to a gene: 4. The V gene's germline CDR1 is LGHNA and CDR2 YSLEER. The CDR3 contains 15 residues.

The V call is TRBV19, the J call TRBJ1-1, with no clear D. The CDR3 loop spans 15 amino acids. In germline, CDR1 is LNHDA, CDR2 SQIVND (reference sequence). V lost 5 bases to trimming and J lost 1 base, with 14 bases between them. The DNA of the CDR3 is TGTGCCAGTAGTTGGCGGTTAGGAAGGAACACTGAAGCTTTCTTT. It translates to CASSWRLGRNTEAFF.

This chain connects TRBV7-2 to TRBJ2-7; 8 bases are a match to TRBD2. V trimming: 5 bases; J trimming: 2 bases; junction bases outside the gene matches: 5. This CDR3 comprises 14 residues. Germline V gives CDR1 SGHTA, CDR2 FQGNSA. CDR3 amino acids: CASSPTGGPYEQYF. The DNA of the CDR3 is TGTGCCAGCAGCCCCACGGGGGGGCCCTACGAGCAGTACTTC.

The chain is built from TRBV28 and TRBJ1-1; D remains ambiguous. Germline V CDR1 and CDR2: MDHEN, SYDVKM. CDR3 length: 13 residues. V dropped 4 bases and J dropped 4 bases, with 10 bases sitting between them. In DNA form, the CDR3 reads TGTGCCAGCAGTTCGGGCTGGAGCACTGAAGCTTTCTTT. Translated, it gives CASSSGWSTEAFF.

The chain recombines TRBV11-2 with TRBJ2-1, with TRBD1 matching over 8 bases. This CDR3 spans 16 amino acids. V dropped 3 bases and J dropped 6; count of bases not matched to a gene: 10. Looked up from germline, CDR1 is SGHAT and CDR2 is FQNNGV. CDR3 residues: CASSFRQGPFINEQFF. DNA for the CDR3: TGTGCCAGCAGCTTCAGACAGGGGCCGTTCATCAATGAGCAGTTCTTC.

This clone was detected a few times. This chain links TRBV11-2 with TRBJ2-7; D remains unclear. Trimming cost V 1 base and J 6 bases, with 10 bases left between them. The germline V gene encodes CDR1 SGHAT and CDR2 FQNNGV. This CDR3 has 13 residues. The CDR3 nucleotides read TGTGCCAGCAGCTTAGTTGCGCAAGGCGAGCAGTACTTC. This sequence encodes CASSLVAQGEQYF.

This chain links TRBV7-9 with TRBJ1-3; D not resolved. The germline V and J ends were trimmed by 5 bases and 2 bases, with 10 bases remaining between them. CDR3 length equals 14 residues. In germline, CDR1 is SEHNR, CDR2 FQNEAQ (reference sequence). CDR3 amino acids: CASSALGTGNTIYF. CDR3 DNA sequence: TGTGCCAGCAGCGCTTTAGGGACTGGAAACACCATATATTTT.

CDR3 DNA: TGTGCCAGCAGAGGCCCCACTGGCTACGAGCAGTACTTC. Protein product: CASRGPTGYEQYF. The V gene is TRBV7-2, the J gene TRBJ2-7; unclear D gene. The CDR3 loop spans 13 amino acids. Trimming cost V 6 bases and J 3 bases, with 12 bases left between them. Germline lookup yields CDR1 SGHTA and CDR2 FQGNSA. The whole variable domain, remainder taken from reference TRBV7-2 and TRBJ2-7, is GAGVSQSPSNKVTEKGKDVELRCDPISGHTALYWYRQSLGQGLEFLIYFQGNSAPDKSGLPSDRFSAERTGGSVSTLTIQRTQQEDSAVYLCASRGPTGYEQYFGPGTRLTVT.

This clone appeared once. This CDR3 reads CASSPTSGSYEQYF. For the CDR3, the DNA is TGTGCCAGCAGCCCGACTAGCGGGAGCTACGAGCAGTACTTC. The chain links TRBV5-4 to TRBJ2-7; the match to TRBD2 covers 12 bases. This CDR3 comprises 14 residues. CDR1 and CDR2 (germline): SGHNT, YYREEE (reference sequence). With 4 bases clipped from V and 3 bases from J, the junction kept 2 bases outside the gene matches.

The V gene is TRBV28, the J gene TRBJ1-1; no definite D call. V lost 6 bases and J lost 0, with 8 bases in between. This CDR3 is built from 13 residues. CDR1 is MDHEN, CDR2 SYDVKM, per germline. The CDR3 DNA reads TGTGCCAGCAGCCGGCGAGTGAACACTGAAGCTTTCTTT. The encoded protein is CASSRRVNTEAFF.

This rearrangement joins TRBV9 to TRBJ1-3; D not certain. Trimming left V 0 bases short and J 2 bases short, with 12 bases between. CDR3 length equals 16 residues. The germline gives CDR1 SGDLS, CDR2 YYNGEE. The CDR3 coding sequence is TGTGCCAGCAGCGTAGATTACGGTGGGACTGGAAACACCATATATTTT. Encoded protein: CASSVDYGGTGNTIYF.

The CDR3 nucleotides read TGTGCCAGCAGTACCCCGGACAGGGGGATTTATGGCTACACCTTC. Its protein product is CASSTPDRGIYGYTF. This chain links TRBV28 with TRBJ1-2; TRBD1 matches 10 bases. V lost 5 bases and J lost 5; bases outside the gene matches: 8. The CDR3 is 15 residues long. Germline V gene sequence: CDR1 MDHEN, CDR2 SYDVKM.